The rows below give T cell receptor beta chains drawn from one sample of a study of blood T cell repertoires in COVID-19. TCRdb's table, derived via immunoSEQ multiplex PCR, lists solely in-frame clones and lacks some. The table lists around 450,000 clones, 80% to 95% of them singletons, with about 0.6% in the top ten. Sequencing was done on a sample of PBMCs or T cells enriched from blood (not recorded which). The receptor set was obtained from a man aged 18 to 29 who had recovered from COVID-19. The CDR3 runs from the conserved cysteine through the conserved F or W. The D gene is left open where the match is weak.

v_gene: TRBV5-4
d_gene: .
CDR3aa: CASSLARPSQETQYF

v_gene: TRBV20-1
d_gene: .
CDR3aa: CSVPTENIQYF

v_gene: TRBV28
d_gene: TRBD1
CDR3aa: CASRTGEMTQHF

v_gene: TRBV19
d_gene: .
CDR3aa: CASSTLAESSGANVLTF

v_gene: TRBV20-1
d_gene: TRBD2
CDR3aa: CSASTSGRADNEQYF

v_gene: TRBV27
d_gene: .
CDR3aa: CASSSLGSSPLHF

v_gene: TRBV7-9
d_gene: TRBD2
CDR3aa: CASSFSYIAGLYNEQFF

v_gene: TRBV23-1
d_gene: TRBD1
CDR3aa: CASSQLEGANTEAFF

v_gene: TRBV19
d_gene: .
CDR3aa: CASSRPGTPNTEAFF

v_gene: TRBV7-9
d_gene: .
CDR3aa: CASSFTSRGYTF

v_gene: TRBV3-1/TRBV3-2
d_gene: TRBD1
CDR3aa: CASSQGQVLGTEAFF

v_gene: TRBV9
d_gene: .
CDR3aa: CASSAHPSRRGGQNTIYF

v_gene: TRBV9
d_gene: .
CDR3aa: CASSAGGAEGSPLHF

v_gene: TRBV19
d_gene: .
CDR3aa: CASNPNHRGGYTF

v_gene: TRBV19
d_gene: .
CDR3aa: CASSRTGTNQYGYTF

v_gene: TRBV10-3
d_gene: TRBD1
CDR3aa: CAISPQTGTGHEQYF

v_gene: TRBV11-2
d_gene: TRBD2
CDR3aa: CASSTGTKYNEQFF

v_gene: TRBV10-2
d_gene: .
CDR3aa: CASSEGSIQPQHF

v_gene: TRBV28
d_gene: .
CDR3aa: CASGLGAGQPQHF

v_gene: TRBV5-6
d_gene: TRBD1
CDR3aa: CASSKGTGHSGNTIYF

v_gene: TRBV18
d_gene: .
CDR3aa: CASSWSRADTEAFF

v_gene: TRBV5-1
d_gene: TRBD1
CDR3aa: CASSTTGTADEKLFF

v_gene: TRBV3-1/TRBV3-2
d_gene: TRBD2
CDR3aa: CASSHGLAGLAKNIQYF